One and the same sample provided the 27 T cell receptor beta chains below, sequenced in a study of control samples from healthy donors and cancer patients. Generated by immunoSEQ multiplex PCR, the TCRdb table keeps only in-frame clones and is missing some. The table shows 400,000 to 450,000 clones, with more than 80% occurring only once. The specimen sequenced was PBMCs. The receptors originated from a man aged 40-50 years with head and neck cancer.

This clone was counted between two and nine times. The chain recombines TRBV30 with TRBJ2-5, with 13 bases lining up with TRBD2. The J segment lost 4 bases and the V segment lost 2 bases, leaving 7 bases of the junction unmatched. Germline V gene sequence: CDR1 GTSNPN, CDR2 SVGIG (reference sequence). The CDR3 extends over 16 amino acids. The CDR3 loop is CAWSLLGLAGTETQYF. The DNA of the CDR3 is TGTGCCTGGAGTCTCCTGGGACTAGCGGGAACAGAGACCCAGTACTTC.

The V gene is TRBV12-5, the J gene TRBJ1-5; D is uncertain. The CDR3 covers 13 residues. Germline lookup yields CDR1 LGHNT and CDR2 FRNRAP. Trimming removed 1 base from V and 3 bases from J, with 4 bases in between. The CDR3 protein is CASGLADNQPQHF. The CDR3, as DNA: TGTGCTAGTGGTTTGGCGGACAATCAGCCCCAGCATTTT.

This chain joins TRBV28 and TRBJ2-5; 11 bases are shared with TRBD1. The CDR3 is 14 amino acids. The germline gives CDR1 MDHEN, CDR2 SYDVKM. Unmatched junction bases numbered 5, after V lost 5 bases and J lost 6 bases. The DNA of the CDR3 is TGTGCCAGCAGTGCGGGACAGGGGGTCCAGACCCAGTACTTC. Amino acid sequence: CASSAGQGVQTQYF.

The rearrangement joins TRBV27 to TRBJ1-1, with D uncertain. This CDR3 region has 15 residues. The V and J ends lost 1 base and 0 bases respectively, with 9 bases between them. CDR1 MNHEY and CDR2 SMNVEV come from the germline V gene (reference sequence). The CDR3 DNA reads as TGTGCCAGCAGTTTATTACCACCTATGAACACTGAAGCTTTCTTT. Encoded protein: CASSLLPPMNTEAFF.

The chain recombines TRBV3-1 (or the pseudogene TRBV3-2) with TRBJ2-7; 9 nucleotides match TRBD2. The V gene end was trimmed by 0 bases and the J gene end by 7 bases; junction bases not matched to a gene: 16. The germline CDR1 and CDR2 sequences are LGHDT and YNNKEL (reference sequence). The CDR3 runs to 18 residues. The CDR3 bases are TGTGCCAGCAGCCAAGAGGGAGCGGGAGGTCCTGGACGGAAAGAGCAGTACTTC. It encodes CASSQEGAGGPGRKEQYF.

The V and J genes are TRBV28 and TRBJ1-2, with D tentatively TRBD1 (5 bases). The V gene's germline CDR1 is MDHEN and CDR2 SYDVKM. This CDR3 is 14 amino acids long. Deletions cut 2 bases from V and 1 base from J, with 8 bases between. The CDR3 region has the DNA TGTGCCAGCAGTTTAGTGGGGGTTAACTATGGCTACACCTTC. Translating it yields CASSLVGVNYGYTF.

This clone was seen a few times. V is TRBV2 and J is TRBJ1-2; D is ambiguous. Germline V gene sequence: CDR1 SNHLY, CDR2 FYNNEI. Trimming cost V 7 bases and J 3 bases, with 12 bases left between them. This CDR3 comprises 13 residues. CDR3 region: CASTPDGDYGYTF. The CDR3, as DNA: TGTGCCAGCACCCCGGACGGAGACTATGGCTACACCTTC.

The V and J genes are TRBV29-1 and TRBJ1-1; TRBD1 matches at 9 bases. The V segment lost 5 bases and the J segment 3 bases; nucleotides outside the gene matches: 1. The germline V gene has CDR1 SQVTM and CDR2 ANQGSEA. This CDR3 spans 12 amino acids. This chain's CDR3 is CSVWDRDTEAFF. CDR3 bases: TGCAGCGTTTGGGACAGGGACACTGAAGCTTTCTTT.

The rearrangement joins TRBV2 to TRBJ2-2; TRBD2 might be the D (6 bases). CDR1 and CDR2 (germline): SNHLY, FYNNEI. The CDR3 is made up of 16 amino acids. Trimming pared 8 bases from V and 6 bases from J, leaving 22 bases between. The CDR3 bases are TGTGCCAGCGGGACCGCCGGGACTCACGGACCCGGGGAGCTGTTTTTT. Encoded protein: CASGTAGTHGPGELFF.

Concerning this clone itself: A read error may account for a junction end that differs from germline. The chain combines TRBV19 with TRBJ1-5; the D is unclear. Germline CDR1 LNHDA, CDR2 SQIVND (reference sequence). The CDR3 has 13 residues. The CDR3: CASRQVSNRPQHF. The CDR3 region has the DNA TGTGCCAGCCGGCAAGTTAGCAATCGGCCCCAGCATTTT. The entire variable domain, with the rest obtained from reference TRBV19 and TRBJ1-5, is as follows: DGGITQSPKYLFRKEGQNVTLSCEQNLNHDAMYWYRQDPGQGLRLIYYSQIVNDFQKGDIAEGYSVSREKKESFPLTVTSAQKNPTAFYLCASRQVSNRPQHFGDGTRLSIL.

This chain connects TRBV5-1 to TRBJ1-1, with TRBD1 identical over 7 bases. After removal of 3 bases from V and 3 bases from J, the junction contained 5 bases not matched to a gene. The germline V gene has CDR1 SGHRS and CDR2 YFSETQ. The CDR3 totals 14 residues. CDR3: CASSSGQTYTEAFF. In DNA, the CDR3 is TGCGCCAGCAGCTCGGGACAGACATACACTGAAGCTTTCTTT.

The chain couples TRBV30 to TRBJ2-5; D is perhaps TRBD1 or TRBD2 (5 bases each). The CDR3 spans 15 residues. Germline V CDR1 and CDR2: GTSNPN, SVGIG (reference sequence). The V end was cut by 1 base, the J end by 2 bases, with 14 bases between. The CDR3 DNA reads TGTGCCTGGAGTGAGGGGACGGTGAGTCAAGAGACCCAGTACTTC. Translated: CAWSEGTVSQETQYF. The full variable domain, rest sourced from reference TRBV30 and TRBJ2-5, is SQTIHQWPATLVQPVGSPLSLECTVEGTSNPNLYWYRQAAGRGLQLLFYSVGIGQISSEVPQNLSASRPQDRQFILSSKKLLLSDSGFYLCAWSEGTVSQETQYFGPGTRLLVL.

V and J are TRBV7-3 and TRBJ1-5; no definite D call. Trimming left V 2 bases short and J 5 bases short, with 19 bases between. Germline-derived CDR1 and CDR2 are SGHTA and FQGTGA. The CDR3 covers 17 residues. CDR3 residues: CASSLRLGRVFDQPQHF. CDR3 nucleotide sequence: TGTGCCAGCAGCTTACGCCTCGGGAGGGTGTTCGATCAGCCCCAGCATTTT.

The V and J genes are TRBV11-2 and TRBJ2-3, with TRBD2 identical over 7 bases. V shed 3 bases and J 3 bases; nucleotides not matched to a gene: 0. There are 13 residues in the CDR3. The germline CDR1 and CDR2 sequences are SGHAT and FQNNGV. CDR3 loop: CASSLRGTDTQYF. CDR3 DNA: TGTGCCAGCAGCTTGCGGGGGACAGATACGCAGTATTTT.

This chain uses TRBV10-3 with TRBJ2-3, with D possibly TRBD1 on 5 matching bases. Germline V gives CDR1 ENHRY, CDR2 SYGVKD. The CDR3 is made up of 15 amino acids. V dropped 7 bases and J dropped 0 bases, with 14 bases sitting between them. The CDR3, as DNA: TGTGCCATCACAGAGACAGATTCTAGCACAGATACGCAGTATTTT. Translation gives CAITETDSSTDTQYF.

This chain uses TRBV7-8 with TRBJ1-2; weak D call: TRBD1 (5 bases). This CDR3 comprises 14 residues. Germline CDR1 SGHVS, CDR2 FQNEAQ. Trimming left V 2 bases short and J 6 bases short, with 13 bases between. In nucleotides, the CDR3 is TGTGCCAGCAGCTTAACGGGGGGACTAGATGGCTACACCTTC. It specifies CASSLTGGLDGYTF.

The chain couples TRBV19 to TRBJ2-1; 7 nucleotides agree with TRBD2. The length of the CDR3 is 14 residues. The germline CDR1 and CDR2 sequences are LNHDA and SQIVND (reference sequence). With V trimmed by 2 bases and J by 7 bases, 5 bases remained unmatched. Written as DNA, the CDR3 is TGTGCCAGTAGTATATCGGGACTACAAAATGAGCAGTTCTTC. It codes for CASSISGLQNEQFF.

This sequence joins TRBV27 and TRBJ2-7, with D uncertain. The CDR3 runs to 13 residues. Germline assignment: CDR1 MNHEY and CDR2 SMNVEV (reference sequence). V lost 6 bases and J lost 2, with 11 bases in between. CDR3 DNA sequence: TGTGCCAGCAGCCTCTACGTAACCTACGAGCAGTACTTC. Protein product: CASSLYVTYEQYF.

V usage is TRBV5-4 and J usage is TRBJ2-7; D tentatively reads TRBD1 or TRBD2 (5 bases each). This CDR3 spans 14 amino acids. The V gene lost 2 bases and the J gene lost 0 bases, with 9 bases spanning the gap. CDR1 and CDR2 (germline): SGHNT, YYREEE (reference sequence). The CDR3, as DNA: TGTGCCAGCAGCTTCCGGGACGGCTCCTACGAGCAGTACTTC. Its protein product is CASSFRDGSYEQYF.

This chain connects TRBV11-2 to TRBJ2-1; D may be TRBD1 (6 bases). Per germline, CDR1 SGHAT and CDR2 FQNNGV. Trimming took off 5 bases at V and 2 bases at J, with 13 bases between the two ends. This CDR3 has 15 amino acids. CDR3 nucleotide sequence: TGTGCCAGCAGCCTCGGACAGCAGACCTACAATGAGCAGTTCTTC. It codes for CASSLGQQTYNEQFF.

This CDR3 is CASTAPVWGTNTGELFF. The CDR3 nucleotides are TGTGCCAGTACCGCCCCGGTCTGGGGGACAAACACCGGGGAGCTGTTTTTT. This rearrangement joins TRBV19 to TRBJ2-2; TRBD1 is a possible D gene (6 bases). The CDR3 runs 17 residues. From germline, CDR1 is LNHDA and CDR2 SQIVND (reference sequence). Trimming stripped 7 bases from V and 2 bases from J, with 20 bases between.

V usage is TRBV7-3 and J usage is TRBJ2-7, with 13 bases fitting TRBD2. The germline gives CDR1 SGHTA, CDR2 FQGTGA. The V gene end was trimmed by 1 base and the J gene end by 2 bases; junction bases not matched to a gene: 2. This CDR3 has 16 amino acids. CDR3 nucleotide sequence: TGTGCCAGCAGCTTAAGTGGGACTAGCGGGACCTACGAGCAGTACTTC. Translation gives CASSLSGTSGTYEQYF.

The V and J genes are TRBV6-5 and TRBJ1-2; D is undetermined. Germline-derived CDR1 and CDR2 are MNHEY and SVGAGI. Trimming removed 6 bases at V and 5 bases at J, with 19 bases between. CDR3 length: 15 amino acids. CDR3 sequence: CASSRPPLHPYGYTF. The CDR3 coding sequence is TGTGCCAGCAGCCGACCTCCCCTCCACCCGTATGGCTACACCTTC.

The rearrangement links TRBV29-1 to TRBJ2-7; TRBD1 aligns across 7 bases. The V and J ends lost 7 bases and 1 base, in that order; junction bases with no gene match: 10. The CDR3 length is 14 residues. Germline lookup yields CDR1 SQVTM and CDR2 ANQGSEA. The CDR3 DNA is TGCAGCGCCAACGGACAGGAACCGTCCTACGAGCAGTACTTC. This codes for CSANGQEPSYEQYF.

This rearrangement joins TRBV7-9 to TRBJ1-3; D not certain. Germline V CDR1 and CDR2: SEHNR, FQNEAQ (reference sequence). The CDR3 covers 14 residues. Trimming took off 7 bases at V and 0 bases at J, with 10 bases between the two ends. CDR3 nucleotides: TGTGCCAGCATCTACAGTGCCTCTGGAAACACCATATATTTT. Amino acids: CASIYSASGNTIYF.

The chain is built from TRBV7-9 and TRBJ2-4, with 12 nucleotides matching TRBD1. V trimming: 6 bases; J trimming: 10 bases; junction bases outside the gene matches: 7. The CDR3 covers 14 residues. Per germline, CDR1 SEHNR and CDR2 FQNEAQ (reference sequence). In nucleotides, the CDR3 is TGTGCCAGCAGAGGGGACAGGGGGCGCGGGATTCAGTACTTC. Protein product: CASRGDRGRGIQYF.

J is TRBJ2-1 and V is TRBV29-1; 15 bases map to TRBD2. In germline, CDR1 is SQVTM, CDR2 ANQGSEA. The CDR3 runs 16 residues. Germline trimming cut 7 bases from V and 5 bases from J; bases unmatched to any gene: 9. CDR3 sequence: CSATGLAGGGHNEQFF. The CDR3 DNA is TGCAGCGCAACCGGACTAGCGGGAGGGGGCCACAATGAGCAGTTCTTC.